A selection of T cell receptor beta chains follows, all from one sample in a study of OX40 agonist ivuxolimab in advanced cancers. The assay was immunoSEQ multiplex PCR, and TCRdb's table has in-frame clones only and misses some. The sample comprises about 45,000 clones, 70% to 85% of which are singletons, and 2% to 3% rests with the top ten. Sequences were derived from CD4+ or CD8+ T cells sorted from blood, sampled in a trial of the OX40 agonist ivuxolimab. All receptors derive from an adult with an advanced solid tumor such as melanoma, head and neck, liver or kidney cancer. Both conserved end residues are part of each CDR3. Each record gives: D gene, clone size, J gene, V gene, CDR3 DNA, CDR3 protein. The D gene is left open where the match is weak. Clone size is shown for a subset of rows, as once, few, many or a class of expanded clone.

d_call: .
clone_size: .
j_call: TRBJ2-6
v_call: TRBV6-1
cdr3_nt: TGTGCCAGCAGTGAAGGAAGGACATCGGTCTCTGGGGCCAACGTCCTGACTTTC
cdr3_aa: CASSEGRTSVSGANVLTF

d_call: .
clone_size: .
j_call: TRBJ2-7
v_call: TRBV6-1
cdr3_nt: TGTGCCAGCAGTTCCCTGGTCCCGTACGAGCAGTACTTC
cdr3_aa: CASSSLVPYEQYF

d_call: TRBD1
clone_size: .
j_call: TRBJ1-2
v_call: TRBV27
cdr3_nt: TGTGCCAGCAGTTTGGGACAGGGCCCTTATGGCTACACCTTC
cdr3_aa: CASSLGQGPYGYTF

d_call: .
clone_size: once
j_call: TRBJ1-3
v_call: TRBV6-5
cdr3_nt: TGTGCCAGCGGGGGGATTGGAAACACCATATATTTT
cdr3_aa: CASGGIGNTIYF

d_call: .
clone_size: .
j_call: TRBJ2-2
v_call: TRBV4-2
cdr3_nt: TGTGCCAGCAGCAGTAGGGGGGGGACCGGGGAGCTGTTTTTT
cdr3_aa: CASSSRGGTGELFF

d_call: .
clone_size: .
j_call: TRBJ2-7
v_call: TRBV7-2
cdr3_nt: TGTGCCAGCAGCATTGATAGCGGTCCAAGGGGCTACGAGCAGTACTTC
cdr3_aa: CASSIDSGPRGYEQYF

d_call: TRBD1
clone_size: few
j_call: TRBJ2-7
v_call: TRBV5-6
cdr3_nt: TGTGCCAGCAGCCCAAAACCGGGACAGACCTACGAGCAGTACTTC
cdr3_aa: CASSPKPGQTYEQYF

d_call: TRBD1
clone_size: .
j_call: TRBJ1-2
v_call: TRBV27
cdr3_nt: TGTGCCAGCAGTTCTGGACAGGGGGCCTTGTCGGGCTACACCTTC
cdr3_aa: CASSSGQGALSGYTF

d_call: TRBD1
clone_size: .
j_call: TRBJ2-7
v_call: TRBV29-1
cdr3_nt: TGCAGCGTCCTCGACAGGGGGCGAGAAGACTACGAGCAGTACTTC
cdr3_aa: CSVLDRGREDYEQYF

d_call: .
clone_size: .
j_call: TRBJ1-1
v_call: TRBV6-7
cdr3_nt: TGTGCCAGCAGGACGGGACACGAGAACACTGAAGCTTTCTTT
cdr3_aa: CASRTGHENTEAFF

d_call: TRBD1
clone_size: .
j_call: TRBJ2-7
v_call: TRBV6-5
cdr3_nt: TGTGCCAGCAGTTACAAGAGACCGGGACAGGGCTACGAGCAGTACTTC
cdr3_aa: CASSYKRPGQGYEQYF

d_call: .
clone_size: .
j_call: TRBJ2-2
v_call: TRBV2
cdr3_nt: TGTGCCAGCAGTGGGGACCGACACACCGGGGAGCTGTTTTTT
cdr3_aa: CASSGDRHTGELFF

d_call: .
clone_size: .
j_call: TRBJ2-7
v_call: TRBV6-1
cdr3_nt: TGTGCCAGCAGTGAACCGTACGAGCAGTACTTC
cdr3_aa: CASSEPYEQYF

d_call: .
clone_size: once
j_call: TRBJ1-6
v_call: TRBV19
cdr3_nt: TGTGCCAGTAGTATCAGGGGTGAGTCACCCCTCCACTTT
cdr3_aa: CASSIRGESPLHF

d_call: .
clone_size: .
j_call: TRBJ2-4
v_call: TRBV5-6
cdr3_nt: TGTGCCAGCAGCTTGGACCGGTACAACATTCAGTACTTC
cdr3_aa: CASSLDRYNIQYF

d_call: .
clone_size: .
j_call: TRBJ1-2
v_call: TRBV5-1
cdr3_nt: TGCGCCAGCAGCTTGGGTGCGGTTAGCTATGGCTACACCTTC
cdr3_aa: CASSLGAVSYGYTF

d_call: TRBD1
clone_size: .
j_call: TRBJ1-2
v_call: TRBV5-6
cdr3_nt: TGTGCCAGCAGCTTGGCCCCAGGGACAGGGGATGGCTACACCTTC
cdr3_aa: CASSLAPGTGDGYTF

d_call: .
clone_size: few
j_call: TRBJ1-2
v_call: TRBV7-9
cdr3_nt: TGTGCCAGCAGCTTAGAGGGGGGTTATGGCTACACCTTC
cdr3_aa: CASSLEGGYGYTF

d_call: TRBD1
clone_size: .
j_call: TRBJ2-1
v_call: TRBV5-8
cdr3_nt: TGTGCCAGCAGCTTGGAATACAGGGGCAGGGAGCAGTTCTTC
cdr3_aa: CASSLEYRGREQFF

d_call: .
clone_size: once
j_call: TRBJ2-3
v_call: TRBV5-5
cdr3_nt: TGTGCCAGCAGCTCGGTATTTCTTAATACGCAGTATTTT
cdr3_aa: CASSSVFLNTQYF

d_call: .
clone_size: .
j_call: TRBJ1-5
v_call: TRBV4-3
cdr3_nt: TGCGCCAGCAGACGCGCCTCGGCCGAGGCCCAGCATTTT
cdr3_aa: CASRRASAEAQHF

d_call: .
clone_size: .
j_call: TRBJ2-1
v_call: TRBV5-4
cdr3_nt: TGTGCCAGCAGCTTGAAATGGGGAACCTACAATGAGCAGTTCTTC
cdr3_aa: CASSLKWGTYNEQFF

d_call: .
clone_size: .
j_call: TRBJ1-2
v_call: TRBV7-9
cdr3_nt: TGTGCCAGCAGCTTAGGGTTTGAGACAGCTAACTATGGCTACACCTTC
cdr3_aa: CASSLGFETANYGYTF

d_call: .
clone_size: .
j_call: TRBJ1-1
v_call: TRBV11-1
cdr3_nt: TGTGCCAGCAGCTTCAGCGGGACGTTGAACACTGAAGCTTTCTTT
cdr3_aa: CASSFSGTLNTEAFF

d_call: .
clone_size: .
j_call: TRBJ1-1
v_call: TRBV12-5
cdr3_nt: TGTGCTAGTGGTCCGTCTTTGGGCACTGAAGCTTTCTTT
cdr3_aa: CASGPSLGTEAFF

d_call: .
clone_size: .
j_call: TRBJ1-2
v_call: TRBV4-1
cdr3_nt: TGCGCCAGCAGCCTATCGATAGGCGAGCCCTATGGCTACACCTTC
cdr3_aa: CASSLSIGEPYGYTF

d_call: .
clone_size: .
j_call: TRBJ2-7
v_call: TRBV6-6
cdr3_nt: TGTGCCAGCAGAGCCCTAAAGGCGGGCTACTACGAGCAGTACTTC
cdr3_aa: CASRALKAGYYEQYF

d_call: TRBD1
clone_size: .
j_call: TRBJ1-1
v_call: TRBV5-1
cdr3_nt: TGCGCCAGCAGCGCCGCAGGGGGAGGCACTGAAGCTTTCTTT
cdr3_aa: CASSAAGGGTEAFF

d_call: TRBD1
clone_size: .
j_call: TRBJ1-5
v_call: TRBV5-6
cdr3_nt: TGTGCCAGCAGGCGACAGGGTAGCAATCAGCCCCAGCATTTT
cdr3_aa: CASRRQGSNQPQHF

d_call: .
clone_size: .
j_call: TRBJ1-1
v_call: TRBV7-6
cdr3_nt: TGTGCCAGCAGCTTTTCGACTCAAAATAATGAAGCTTTCTTT
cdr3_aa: CASSFSTQNNEAFF

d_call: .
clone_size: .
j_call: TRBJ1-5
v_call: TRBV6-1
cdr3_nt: TGTGCCAGCAGTGAGCAAGGCCCGCTGCCCCAGCATTTT
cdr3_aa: CASSEQGPLPQHF

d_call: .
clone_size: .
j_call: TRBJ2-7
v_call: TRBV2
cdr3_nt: TGTGCCAGCAGTGGGGGCAGGTTTCTTAGCGACGAGCAGTACTTC
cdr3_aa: CASSGGRFLSDEQYF

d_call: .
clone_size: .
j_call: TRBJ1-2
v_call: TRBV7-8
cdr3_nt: TGTGCCAGCAGCCCCGGGGGGGGGAACTATGGCTACACCTTC
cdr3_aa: CASSPGGGNYGYTF

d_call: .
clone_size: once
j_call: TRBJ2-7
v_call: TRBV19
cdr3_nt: TGTGCCAGTAGTTTTGGACAATCCTACGAGCAGTACTTC
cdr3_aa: CASSFGQSYEQYF

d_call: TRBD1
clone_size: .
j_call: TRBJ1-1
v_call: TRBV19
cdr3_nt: TGTGCCAGTAGTATAATCGACAGGGGATCGAACACTGAAGCTTTCTTT
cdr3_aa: CASSIIDRGSNTEAFF

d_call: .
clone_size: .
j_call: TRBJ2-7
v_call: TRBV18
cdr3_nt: TGTGCCAGCTCACCAATGGGGGAGTGGTACGAGCAGTACTTC
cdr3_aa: CASSPMGEWYEQYF

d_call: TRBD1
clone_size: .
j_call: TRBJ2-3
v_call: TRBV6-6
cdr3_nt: TGTGCCAGCAGCACAGGGGGGGATACGCAGTATTTT
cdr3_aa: CASSTGGDTQYF

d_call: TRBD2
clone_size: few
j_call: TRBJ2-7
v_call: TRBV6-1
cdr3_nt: TGTGCCAGCAGTGAAAATACTAGCGGGGGATACGAGCAGTACTTC
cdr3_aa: CASSENTSGGYEQYF

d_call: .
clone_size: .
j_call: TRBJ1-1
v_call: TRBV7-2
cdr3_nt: TGTGCCAGCAGCTCACTCCAGGGGTTCACTGAAGCTTTCTTT
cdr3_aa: CASSSLQGFTEAFF

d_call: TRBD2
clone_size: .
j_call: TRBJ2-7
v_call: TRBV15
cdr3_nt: TGTGCCACCAGCAGAGATCTTGGTAGCGGGTGGTACGAGCAGTACTTC
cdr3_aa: CATSRDLGSGWYEQYF

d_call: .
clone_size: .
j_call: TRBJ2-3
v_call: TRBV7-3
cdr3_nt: TGTGCCAGCAGCACCGGAAACACAGATACGCAGTATTTT
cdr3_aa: CASSTGNTDTQYF

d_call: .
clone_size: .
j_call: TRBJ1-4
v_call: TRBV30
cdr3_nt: TGTGCCTCAGGCGGGTTTGGAGAAAAACTGTTTTTT
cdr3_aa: CASGGFGEKLFF

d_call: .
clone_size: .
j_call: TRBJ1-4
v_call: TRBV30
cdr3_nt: TGTGCCTGGAGTGGTCCTATAGTAGAAAAACTGTTTTTT
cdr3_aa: CAWSGPIVEKLFF

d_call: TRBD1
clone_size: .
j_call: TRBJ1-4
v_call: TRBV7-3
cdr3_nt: TGTGCCAGCAGCTCCAACAGGGGGTCTAATGAAAAACTGTTTTTT
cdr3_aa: CASSSNRGSNEKLFF